A selection of T cell receptor beta chains follows, all from one sample in a study of T cells in Graves' hyperthyroidism and ophthalmopathy. MiXCR, run by TCRdb on the multiplex PCR reads, gives a single entry per CDR3 protein. The sample gives around 690,000 distinct CDR3 sequences, around 20% of which show up once; roughly 30% is in the top ten. The sequencing sample was made of blood. The receptors were gathered from a man aged 30 to 45 with Graves' ophthalmopathy. Each CDR3 is given with its conserved first and last residue. The D gene is left open where the match is weak. Rows give clone size only sometimes, using once, few, many, or a class for an expanded clone.

NA	TRBV20-1	TRBD2	TRBJ2-7	CSASLLAGGPLYEQYF	TGCAGTGCTAGTTTACTAGCGGGAGGGCCTCTGTACGAGCAGTACTTC
few	TRBV20-1	TRBD1	TRBJ1-6	CSAKTGGVGNSPLHF	TGCAGTGCTAAAACAGGGGGCGTTGGTAATTCACCCCTCCACTTT
NA	TRBV6-1	NA	TRBJ2-7	CASSPGTLTYEQYF	TGTGCCAGCAGCCCCGGGACGCTGACCTACGAGCAGTACTTC
many	TRBV27	NA	TRBJ1-1	CASSLWSGRGTEAFF	TGTGCCAGCAGTTTGTGGTCAGGGAGAGGGACTGAAGCTTTCTTT
NA	TRBV7-9	NA	TRBJ2-5	CASSLAETFQETQYF	TGTGCCAGCAGCTTAGCTGAGACTTTCCAAGAGACCCAGTACTTC
NA	TRBV4-2	NA	TRBJ1-1	CASSQEGGRGTEAFF	TGTGCCAGCAGCCAAGAAGGCGGGCGCGGGACTGAAGCTTTCTTT
few	TRBV30	NA	TRBJ2-5	CAWSVADRGLLSGQETQYF	TGTGCCTGGAGTGTGGCCGACAGGGGCCTCCTTAGCGGGCAAGAGACCCAGTACTTC
few	TRBV29-1	NA	TRBJ1-1	CSVARDTEAFF	TGCAGCGTTGCCAGGGACACTGAAGCTTTCTTT
few	TRBV5-1	NA	TRBJ2-3	CASSVASRLADTQYF	TGCGCCAGCAGCGTAGCGTCAAGACTCGCAGATACGCAGTATTTT
NA	TRBV5-4	NA	TRBJ1-1	CASSFDGYEAFF	TGTGCCAGCAGCTTCGACGGTTATGAAGCTTTCTTT
NA	TRBV20-1	TRBD2	TRBJ2-7	CSAPAGPAGGYEQYF	TGCAGTGCCCCCGCAGGTCCAGCGGGAGGATACGAGCAGTACTTC
NA	TRBV20-1	NA	TRBJ2-3	CSARRTTSTDTQYF	TGCAGTGCAAGAAGAACTACTAGCACAGATACGCAGTATTTT
many	TRBV6-2/TRBV6-3	TRBD2	TRBJ2-7	CASSYAPSSGKTGGEQYF	TGTGCCAGCAGTTACGCACCCTCGAGCGGGAAAACTGGAGGAGAGCAGTACTTC
once	TRBV4-1	NA	TRBJ2-7	CASSRGGAGAYEQYF	TGCGCCAGCAGCCGGGGGGGGGCGGGGGCCTACGAGCAGTACTTC
many	TRBV11-1	TRBD1	TRBJ2-4	CASSYTGGSKKNIQYF	TGTGCCAGCAGCTATACAGGGGGCTCGAAGAAAAACATTCAGTACTTC
many	TRBV2	TRBD1	TRBJ2-7	CASQRQGGEQYF	TGTGCCAGCCAAAGACAGGGTGGTGAGCAGTACTTC
NA	TRBV24-1	NA	TRBJ2-7	CATSDSKDTGFYEQYF	TGTGCCACCAGTGATTCGAAGGACACGGGTTTCTACGAGCAGTACTTC
NA	TRBV7-2	NA	TRBJ2-5	CASSLAGVVETQYF	TGTGCCAGCAGCTTAGCGGGAGTTGTAGAGACCCAGTACTTC
few	TRBV7-6	NA	TRBJ2-3	CASSPTPNPGDTQYF	TGTGCCAGCAGCCCCACACCAAACCCAGGGGATACGCAGTATTTT
few	TRBV7-2	TRBD2	TRBJ2-5	CASTRTIVAGGPGETQYF	TGTGCCAGCACCCGAACTATTGTAGCGGGAGGGCCGGGAGAGACCCAGTACTTC
many	TRBV12-3/TRBV12-4	NA	TRBJ2-4	CASSFTSAKNIQYF	TGTGCCAGCAGTTTCACAAGCGCCAAAAACATTCAGTACTTC
NA	TRBV19	NA	TRBJ2-2	CASSISTATGELFF	TGTGCCAGTAGTATATCGACAGCCACCGGGGAGCTGTTTTTT
NA	TRBV7-9	NA	TRBJ2-3	CASSTELRDTQYF	TGTGCCAGCAGCACGGAGCTGAGGGATACGCAGTATTTT
few	TRBV4-1	NA	TRBJ2-7	CASSQGPGTKSYEQYF	TGCGCCAGCAGCCAAGGACCCGGGACAAAGTCCTACGAGCAGTACTTC
few	TRBV25-1	NA	TRBJ1-1	CASSELGQNTEAFF	TGTGCCAGCAGTGAATTGGGGCAGAACACTGAAGCTTTCTTT
NA	TRBV24-1	NA	TRBJ2-4	CATESQLAKNIQYF	TGTGCCACCGAAAGTCAGCTAGCCAAAAACATTCAGTACTTC
NA	TRBV7-9	TRBD1	TRBJ1-1	CASSWGQGPGTEAFF	TGTGCCAGCAGTTGGGGACAGGGGCCGGGGACTGAAGCTTTCTTT
NA	TRBV19	TRBD1	TRBJ2-5	CASSIDDRELETQYF	TGTGCCAGTAGTATAGATGACAGGGAGCTTGAGACCCAGTACTTC
NA	TRBV7-9	NA	TRBJ1-5	CASSFINQPQHF	TGTGCCAGCAGCTTCATCAATCAGCCCCAGCATTTT
NA	TRBV29-1	TRBD1	TRBJ2-1	CSVPIRGQGYNEQFF	TGCAGCGTCCCAATTAGGGGACAGGGCTACAATGAGCAGTTCTTC
NA	TRBV6-9	TRBD1	TRBJ1-4	CASGYGQGGEKLFF	TGTGCCAGCGGTTACGGACAGGGGGGAGAAAAACTGTTTTTT
few	TRBV11-2	TRBD1	TRBJ2-5	CASSRTPGQGLGETQYF	TGTGCCAGCAGCCGAACACCGGGACAGGGCCTCGGGGAGACCCAGTACTTC
few	TRBV12-3/TRBV12-4	TRBD1	TRBJ2-1	CASSSLAGGRDNEQFF	TGTGCCAGCAGTTCCCTGGCAGGGGGCAGGGACAATGAGCAGTTCTTC
NA	TRBV12-3/TRBV12-4	TRBD2	TRBJ2-7	CASSFQALAGHEQYF	TGTGCCAGCAGTTTTCAGGCACTAGCGGGGCACGAGCAGTACTTC
many	TRBV28	NA	TRBJ1-1	CASRPDTMNTEAFF	TGTGCCAGCAGACCGGACACGATGAACACTGAAGCTTTCTTT
NA	TRBV19	NA	TRBJ2-5	CASSMYGAGVQETQYF	TGTGCCAGTAGTATGTATGGGGCCGGGGTACAAGAGACCCAGTACTTC
many	TRBV7-9	NA	TRBJ2-3	CASGRTHDTQYF	TGTGCCAGCGGACGGACCCACGATACGCAGTATTTT
NA	TRBV27	NA	TRBJ2-7	CASSSTLAPSSYEQYF	TGTGCCAGCAGTTCGACACTAGCTCCATCGTCCTACGAGCAGTACTTC
few	TRBV4-3	TRBD2	TRBJ2-1	CASSRFSGENEQFF	TGCGCCAGTAGCCGTTTTAGCGGGGAGAATGAGCAGTTCTTC
many	TRBV6-2/TRBV6-3	NA	TRBJ2-7	CASSYSFPRETFAYEQYF	TGTGCCAGCAGTTACTCTTTTCCCCGGGAGACATTCGCCTACGAGCAGTACTTC
NA	TRBV19	TRBD1	TRBJ1-2	CASSEDRGNYGYTF	TGTGCCAGTAGCGAAGACAGGGGAAACTATGGCTACACCTTC
many	TRBV3-1	NA	TRBJ1-5	CASSQAGRGPQHF	TGTGCCAGCAGCCAAGCAGGGCGGGGGCCCCAGCATTTT
many	TRBV20-1	NA	TRBJ1-5	CSAMGGVLMPQHF	TGCAGTGCTATGGGAGGTGTCTTGATGCCCCAGCATTTT
few	TRBV20-1	NA	TRBJ2-5	CSARDIQETQYF	TGCAGTGCTAGAGACATCCAAGAGACCCAGTACTTC
NA	TRBV2	TRBD2	TRBJ2-1	CASCSGDYNERFF	TGTGCCAGCTGCAGCGGGGACTACAATGAGCGGTTCTTC
NA	TRBV20-1	NA	TRBJ1-1	CSANWGTEAFF	TGCAGTGCTAATTGGGGAACTGAAGCTTTCTTT